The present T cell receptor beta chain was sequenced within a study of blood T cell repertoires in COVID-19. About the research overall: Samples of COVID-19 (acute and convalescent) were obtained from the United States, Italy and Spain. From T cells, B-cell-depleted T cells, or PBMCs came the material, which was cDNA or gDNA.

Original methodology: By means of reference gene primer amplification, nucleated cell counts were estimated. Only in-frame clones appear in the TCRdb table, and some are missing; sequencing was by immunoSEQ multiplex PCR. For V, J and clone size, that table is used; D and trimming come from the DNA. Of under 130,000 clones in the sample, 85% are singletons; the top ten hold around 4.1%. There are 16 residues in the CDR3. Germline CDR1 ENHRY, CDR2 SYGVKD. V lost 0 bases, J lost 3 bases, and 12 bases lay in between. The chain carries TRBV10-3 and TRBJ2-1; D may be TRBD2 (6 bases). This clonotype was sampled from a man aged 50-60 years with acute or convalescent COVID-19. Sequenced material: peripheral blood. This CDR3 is CAISESKGGNYNEQFF. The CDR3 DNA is TGTGCCATCAGTGAGTCTAAGGGCGGGAACTACAATGAGCAGTTCTTC.